The present TCR beta chain was sequenced within a study of OX40 agonist ivuxolimab in advanced cancers. Study in general: Among those enrolled, mean age was about 63 years (range 23 to 79) and 82.7% were male. The study, taken as a whole, reports: By week 6 at 0.1 to 3.0 mg/kg, blood CD4+ and CD8+ T cells had expanded clonally.

It was autoimmune disease history or systemic immunosuppression that excluded patients. For this clone: The antigen remains unidentified.

Sequencing was performed with immunoSEQ multiplex PCR; in TCRdb, only in-frame clones are kept and a portion is missing. The sample has approximately 82,000 clones, around 78% seen once; the top ten hold roughly 0.8%. Trimming removed 0 bases at V and 4 bases at J, with 4 bases between. Germline lookup yields CDR1 MNHEY and CDR2 SVGAGI. This CDR3 has 13 residues. The clonotype originates from an adult with an advanced solid tumor such as melanoma, head and neck, liver or kidney cancer. This chain uses TRBV6-5 with TRBJ1-3; no clear D. The material sequenced was CD4+ or CD8+ T cells sorted from blood, taken in a trial of the OX40 agonist ivuxolimab. The CDR3 sequence is CASSYSLGNTIYF. As DNA, the CDR3 is TGTGCCAGCAGTTACTCGTTAGGAAACACCATATATTTT.